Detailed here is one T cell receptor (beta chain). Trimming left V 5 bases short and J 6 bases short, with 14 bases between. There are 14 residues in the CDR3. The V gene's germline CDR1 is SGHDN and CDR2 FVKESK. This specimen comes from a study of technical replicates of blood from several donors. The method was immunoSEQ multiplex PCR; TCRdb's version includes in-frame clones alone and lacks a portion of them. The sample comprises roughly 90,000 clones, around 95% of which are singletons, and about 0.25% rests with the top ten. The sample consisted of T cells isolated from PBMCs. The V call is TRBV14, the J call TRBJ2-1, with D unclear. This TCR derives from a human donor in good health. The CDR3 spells CASSSSIRSNEQFF. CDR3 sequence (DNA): TGTGCCAGCAGCTCAAGCATTAGGAGCAATGAGCAGTTCTTC.